Shown below are 26 T cell receptor beta chains from a single sample sequenced in a study of OX40 agonist ivuxolimab in advanced cancers. Clones were read by immunoSEQ multiplex PCR, and TCRdb kept only the in-frame ones, dropping some. Here the sample spans around 26,000 clones, 81% being singletons. The sample consisted of CD4+ or CD8+ T cells sorted from blood, taken in a trial of the OX40 agonist ivuxolimab. The receptors stem from an adult with an advanced solid tumor such as melanoma, head and neck, liver or kidney cancer.

This clone was found once. J is TRBJ2-3 and V is TRBV13; D gene unclear. Germline V gives CDR1 PRHDT, CDR2 FYEKMQ (reference sequence). Trimming took 5 bases from V and 2 from J, leaving 11 bases between them. This CDR3 is 14 amino acids long. The CDR3 sequence is CASSQNPPTDTQYF. As DNA, the CDR3 is TGTGCCAGCAGCCAAAATCCCCCCACAGATACGCAGTATTTT.

The chain joins TRBV5-6 to TRBJ1-4; no firm D call. This CDR3 has 13 residues. The V gene lost 2 bases and the J gene lost 5 bases, with 7 bases spanning the gap. Germline V gene data show CDR1 as SGHDT and CDR2 as YYEEEE. CDR3: CASSFGLNEKLFF. The CDR3 DNA reads as TGTGCCAGCAGCTTTGGACTAAATGAAAAACTGTTTTTT.

This chain joins TRBV19 and TRBJ2-2; 11 bases align to TRBD1. Germline V gene lookup returns CDR1 LNHDA and CDR2 SQIVND (reference sequence). Trimming removed 1 base from V and 4 bases from J; junction bases left unmatched: 14. The CDR3 runs to 20 residues. CDR3 nucleotide sequence: TGTGCCAGTAGTATAGTTCTAGGGACAGGGGGGACCCGAGGCACCGGGGAGCTGTTTTTT. This encodes CASSIVLGTGGTRGTGELFF.

The J gene is TRBJ2-1, the V gene TRBV9, with a weak D call TRBD2 (5 bases). Germline V gene lookup returns CDR1 SGDLS and CDR2 YYNGEE. Trimming took 4 bases from V and 6 from J, leaving 14 bases between them. The CDR3 runs to 14 residues. CDR3 nucleotides: TGTGCCAGCAGCCCCCCCCCGGGGTCCAATGAGCAGTTCTTC. Amino acids: CASSPPPGSNEQFF.

This sequence joins TRBV6-6 and TRBJ2-3; a possible D gene is TRBD1 (5 bases). V lost 8 bases and J lost 0, with 18 bases in between. Germline values: CDR1 MNHNY, CDR2 SVGAGI (reference sequence). The CDR3 is made up of 16 amino acids. CDR3 sequence: CASDPQGKSSTDTQYF. The CDR3 DNA reads TGTGCCAGCGATCCCCAGGGCAAATCTAGCACAGATACGCAGTATTTT.

This clone appeared a single time. The chain couples TRBV6-5 to TRBJ1-4; TRBD1 might be the D (5 bases). With 2 bases removed from V and 8 bases from J, the gap between germline ends came to 9 bases. CDR1 and CDR2 (germline): MNHEY, SVGAGI. The length of the CDR3 is 13 residues. The CDR3 nucleotides read TGTGCCAGCAGTTACGGGGACGGGGAAAAACTGTTTTTT. This sequence encodes CASSYGDGEKLFF.

The chain is built from TRBV7-8 and TRBJ1-5; 11 positions match TRBD1. Unmatched junction bases numbered 3, after V lost 0 bases and J lost 5 bases. The CDR3 runs to 16 residues. The germline CDR1 and CDR2 sequences are SGHVS and FQNEAQ. CDR3: CASSLASDRGHQPQHF. In nucleotides, the CDR3 is TGTGCCAGCAGCTTAGCCTCGGACAGGGGGCATCAGCCCCAGCATTTT.

The genes are TRBV10-1 and TRBJ2-2; no firm D call. The germline gives CDR1 WNHNN, CDR2 SYGVQD (reference sequence). The CDR3 is 13 amino acids. The V gene lost 5 bases and the J gene lost 7 bases, with 11 bases spanning the gap. CDR3 nucleotide sequence: TGCGCCAGCAGTTCTGGGTCGGGCGGGGAGCTGTTTTTT. It yields the protein CASSSGSGGELFF.

The genes are TRBV13 and TRBJ1-6; D gene uncertain. Deletions cut 3 bases from V and 9 bases from J, with 12 bases between. The CDR3 is 14 amino acids. The germline V gene encodes CDR1 PRHDT and CDR2 FYEKMQ (reference sequence). CDR3 DNA: TGTGCCAGCAGCTTTGACCGGGATGGTTCACCCCTCCACTTT. This sequence encodes CASSFDRDGSPLHF.

In DNA form, the CDR3 reads TGTGCCAGCAGTTACTCGATGGGGACCCCCGGCGGGCAGTACTTC. Encoded protein: CASSYSMGTPGGQYF. The chain links TRBV6-5 to TRBJ2-7; D is possibly TRBD1 or TRBD2 (5 bases each). Trimming took off 0 bases at V and 9 bases at J, with 18 bases between the two ends. Germline CDR1 and CDR2: MNHEY and SVGAGI. This CDR3 has 15 amino acids.

The chain couples TRBV9 to TRBJ2-2; weak D call: TRBD2 (6 bases). V was clipped by 0 bases and J by 6 bases, with 15 bases between them. The CDR3 has 16 amino acids. Germline V lookup: CDR1 SGDLS, CDR2 YYNGEE. CDR3 amino acids: CASSVGRWPGAGELFF. In DNA form, the CDR3 reads TGTGCCAGCAGCGTAGGGAGGTGGCCGGGGGCCGGGGAGCTGTTTTTT.

The rearrangement uses TRBV6-5 and TRBJ1-1; D ambiguous. The CDR3 extends over 15 amino acids. Germline V gives CDR1 MNHEY, CDR2 SVGAGI. V dropped 0 bases and J dropped 5 bases, with 13 bases sitting between them. CDR3 sequence reads: CASSYSNLGWTEAFF. The DNA for the CDR3 is TGTGCCAGCAGTTACTCGAATCTCGGGTGGACTGAAGCTTTCTTT.

The chain recombines TRBV6-5 with TRBJ2-3, with 9 nucleotides matching TRBD1. This CDR3 region has 14 residues. V lost 5 bases to trimming and J lost 3 bases; unmatched junction nucleotides: 3. Germline CDR1 and CDR2: MNHEY and SVGAGI. This chain's CDR3 is CASSQTGGTDTQYF. CDR3 nucleotide sequence: TGTGCCAGCAGTCAGACAGGGGGTACAGATACGCAGTATTTT.

This clone showed up just once. The same CDR3 is also encoded by other DNA sequences in this sample. The V and J genes are TRBV6-5 and TRBJ2-7, with unresolved D. This CDR3 comprises 12 residues. CDR1 and CDR2 (germline): MNHEY, SVGAGI. Trimming stripped 2 bases from V and 4 bases from J, with 6 bases between. CDR3 nucleotide sequence: TGTGCCAGCAGTTACGATGGTTACGAGCAGTACTTC. Translation gives CASSYDGYEQYF.

This rearrangement joins TRBV30 to TRBJ1-1, with D unclear. CDR1 GTSNPN and CDR2 SVGIG come from the germline V gene (reference sequence). This CDR3 comprises 12 residues. Trimming took 2 bases from V and 4 from J, leaving 8 bases between them. The CDR3 is CAWSPPTTEAFF. As DNA, the CDR3 is TGTGCCTGGAGTCCCCCGACCACTGAAGCTTTCTTT. The complete variable domain, with remaining parts taken from reference TRBV30 and TRBJ1-1, reads SQTIHQWPATLVQPVGSPLSLECTVEGTSNPNLYWYRQAAGRGLQLLFYSVGIGQISSEVPQNLSASRPQDRQFILSSKKLLLSDSGFYLCAWSPPTTEAFFGQGTRLTVV.

V gene TRBV6-5 combines with J gene TRBJ1-1; D not resolved. CDR1 and CDR2 (germline): MNHEY, SVGAGI. The CDR3 consists of 13 residues. The ends were cut back, 5 bases at V and 0 bases at J, with 7 bases in the middle. CDR3 sequence reads: CASSPGVNTEAFF. As DNA, the CDR3 is TGTGCCAGCAGTCCTGGAGTGAACACTGAAGCTTTCTTT.

The rearrangement uses TRBV15 and TRBJ2-3; 7 bases line up with TRBD2. This CDR3 has 16 residues. With V trimmed by 5 bases and J by 0 bases, 8 bases remained unmatched. CDR1 and CDR2 from the germline V gene are LNHNV and YYDKDF (reference sequence). The CDR3 is CATSGRLAESTDTQYF. CDR3 nucleotide sequence: TGTGCCACCAGCGGACGACTAGCAGAAAGCACAGATACGCAGTATTTT.

V and J are TRBV6-7 and TRBJ2-6; 9 nucleotides agree with TRBD1. TRBV6-7 is marked as an open reading frame, function uncertain. V lost 4 bases to trimming and J lost 0 bases; unmatched junction nucleotides: 10. The CDR3 totals 19 residues. This chain's CDR3 is CASSSTGGAGPSGANVLTF. The CDR3 coding sequence is TGTGCCAGCAGTTCCACAGGGGGCGCGGGGCCCTCTGGGGCCAACGTCCTGACTTTC.

The chain links TRBV4-1 to TRBJ1-2; no reliable D call. V lost 1 base and J lost 4, with 13 bases in between. This CDR3 comprises 15 residues. CDR1 and CDR2 (germline): MGHRA, YSYEKL. The CDR3 sequence is CASSQGPGGPYGYTF. In DNA, the CDR3 is TGCGCCAGCAGCCAAGGGCCCGGTGGGCCCTATGGCTACACCTTC.

The rearrangement uses TRBV4-1 and TRBJ2-2; maybe TRBD2 (6 bases). Trimming stripped 2 bases from V and 0 bases from J, with 10 bases between. The CDR3 covers 16 residues. Germline V gene data show CDR1 as MGHRA and CDR2 as YSYEKL. The CDR3 nucleotides are TGCGCCAGCAGCCAAAGCCGGGGGACGAACACCGGGGAGCTGTTTTTT. This encodes CASSQSRGTNTGELFF.

J is TRBJ2-5 and V is TRBV7-5; the table's D call, TRBD2, has no DNA check behind it. TRBV7-5 is marked as a pseudogene. This CDR3 has 16 amino acids. The CDR3 bases are TGTGCCAGCAGCCCGCCGGGTAGCGGGGGGGGGTGGACCCAGTACTTC. This translates into CASSPPGSGGGWTQYF.

This chain joins TRBV7-9 and TRBJ2-3; 7 bases align to TRBD1. CDR1 and CDR2 from the germline V gene are SEHNR and FQNEAQ (reference sequence). V lost 5 bases and J lost 3; bases outside the gene matches: 5. The CDR3 is 14 residues long. In DNA, the CDR3 is TGTGCCAGCAGCCCACTGGACAGGACAGATACGCAGTATTTT. Translating it yields CASSPLDRTDTQYF. Together with reference TRBV7-9 and TRBJ2-3, the CDR3 gives the full variable domain: DTGVSQNPRHKITKRGQNVTFRCDPISEHNRLYWYRQTLGQGPEFLTYFQNEAQLEKSRLLSDRFSAERPKGSFSTLEIQRTEQGDSAMYLCASSPLDRTDTQYFGPGTRLTVL.

The rearrangement links TRBV28 to TRBJ1-5; D is unclear. Germline-derived CDR1 and CDR2 are MDHEN and SYDVKM. Trimming removed 1 base from V and 3 bases from J, with 7 bases in between. The CDR3 loop spans 14 amino acids. The CDR3 coding sequence is TGTGCCAGCAGTTTATCAGGCCTCAATCAGCCCCAGCATTTT. Translating it yields CASSLSGLNQPQHF.

This clone was detected only a few times. Other DNA sequences within the sample encode an identical CDR3. This chain connects TRBV9 to TRBJ1-1; D possibly corresponds to TRBD1 (6 bases). There are 13 residues in the CDR3. The germline V gene encodes CDR1 SGDLS and CDR2 YYNGEE. V shed 0 bases and J shed 3 bases, with 6 bases lying between them. CDR3 loop: CASSVGTDTEAFF. The CDR3 region has the DNA TGTGCCAGCAGCGTAGGGACAGACACTGAAGCTTTCTTT. The complete variable domain, with remaining parts taken from reference TRBV9 and TRBJ1-1, reads DSGVTQTPKHLITATGQRVTLRCSPRSGDLSVYWYQQSLDQGLQFLIQYYNGEERAKGNILERFSAQQFPDLHSELNLSSLELGDSALYFCASSVGTDTEAFFGQGTRLTVV.

The CDR3 DNA reads as TGCGCCAGCAGCCTGCCCGGGGTCACTGAAGCTTTCTTT. Its translation is CASSLPGVTEAFF. V and J are TRBV4-1 and TRBJ1-1; D remains ambiguous. The CDR3 has 13 amino acids. Trimming removed 4 bases at V and 4 bases at J, with 10 bases between. Germline V gene lookup returns CDR1 MGHRA and CDR2 YSYEKL.

The chain has TRBV28 and TRBJ2-3, with 10 positions matching TRBD2. Germline V gives CDR1 MDHEN, CDR2 SYDVKM. V was clipped by 10 bases and J by 3 bases; unmatched bases: 10. The CDR3 contains 15 residues. The CDR3 coding sequence is TGTGCCACCAAGAGCGGGAGGGCCGAGACAGATACGCAGTATTTT. Its protein product is CATKSGRAETDTQYF.